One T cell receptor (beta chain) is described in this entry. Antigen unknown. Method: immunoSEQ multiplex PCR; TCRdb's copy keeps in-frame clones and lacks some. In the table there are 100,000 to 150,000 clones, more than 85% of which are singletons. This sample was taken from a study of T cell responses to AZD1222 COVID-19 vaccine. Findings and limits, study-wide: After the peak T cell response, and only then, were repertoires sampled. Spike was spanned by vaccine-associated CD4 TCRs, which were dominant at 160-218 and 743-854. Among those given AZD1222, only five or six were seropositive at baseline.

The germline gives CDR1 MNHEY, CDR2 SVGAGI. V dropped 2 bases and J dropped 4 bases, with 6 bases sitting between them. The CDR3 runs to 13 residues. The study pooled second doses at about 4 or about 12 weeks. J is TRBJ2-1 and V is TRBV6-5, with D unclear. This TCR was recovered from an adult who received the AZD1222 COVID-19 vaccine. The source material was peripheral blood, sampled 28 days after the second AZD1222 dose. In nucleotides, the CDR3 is TGTGCCAGCAGTTACCAAAAGTACAATGAGCAGTTCTTC. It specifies CASSYQKYNEQFF.